Listed below are T cell receptor beta chains from one sample, sequenced in a study of CXCR3-negative and CXCR3-positive naive CD8 T cells. TCRdb reprocessed the 5' RACE reads and reports one entry per CDR3 protein, with no DNA. The specimen's table records 130,000 or so distinct CDR3 sequences. The sequenced sample consisted of naive CXCR3- CD8+ T cells from blood. Receptors were obtained from a human donor in good health. Some clones in this sample may be carry-over from other donors' samples. Each CDR3 is given with its conserved first and last residue.

j_call v_call cdr3_aa
TRBJ1-5 TRBV13 CASSQTPQVPRRAQHF
TRBJ2-1 TRBV12-3/TRBV12-4 CASSLGPLQFF
TRBJ1-1 TRBV4-1 CASSQAPVDTEAFF
TRBJ2-2 TRBV2 CASSGTTSGSMGGELFF
TRBJ2-5 TRBV15 CATSRGPGHIQETQYF
TRBJ2-5 TRBV6-6 CASRSHREDQETQYF
TRBJ2-7 TRBV6-5 CASRPGVGHEQYF
TRBJ2-2 TRBV29-1 CSVEVGWGRAGELFF
TRBJ1-5 TRBV30 CAWSVLTGGNNQPQHF
TRBJ2-7 TRBV11-1 CASSLFGGASYEQYF
TRBJ2-2 TRBV5-6 CASSRNPLGGSFSDTGELFF
TRBJ2-7 TRBV4-3 CASSQDRGGVVYEQYF
TRBJ2-3 TRBV7-2 CASSPVGGTDTQYF
TRBJ2-1 TRBV7-9 CASSPMRAYNEQFF
TRBJ1-1 TRBV29-1 CSVITNTEAFF
TRBJ2-7 TRBV11-2 CASSLWGDAPYEQYF
TRBJ2-1 TRBV24-1 CATSGPGVPHEQFF
TRBJ2-2 TRBV12-3/TRBV12-4 CASDRSGLVPGELFF
TRBJ2-3 TRBV29-1 CSVRGQPGTDTQYF
TRBJ2-7 TRBV29-1 CSVVVDPYEQYF
TRBJ2-2 TRBV7-9 CASSPSWGKNTGELFF
TRBJ2-1 TRBV4-2 CASQPQGSGLVGNNEQFF
TRBJ2-5 TRBV28 CASSRYPGGRETQYF
TRBJ2-1 TRBV19 CASSRGTSGALGNEQFF
TRBJ2-1 TRBV24-1 CATSDPPFDGEQFF
TRBJ2-7 TRBV28 CASSSKVGTGSYEQYF
TRBJ1-1 TRBV7-9 CASSPTEGRNTEAFF
TRBJ2-1 TRBV23-1 CASSQASGSSSYNEQFF
TRBJ2-7 TRBV4-2 CASSQDSVGGTGEQYF
TRBJ1-5 TRBV15 CATNQGDNQPQHF
TRBJ2-2 TRBV5-6 CASRINTYWRTDGIGLTGELFF
TRBJ2-2 TRBV7-9 CASTHPPLNTGELFF
TRBJ2-7 TRBV29-1 CSAFDSRQGRTYEQYF
TRBJ1-2 TRBV4-3 CASSPGHSYGYTF
TRBJ2-2 TRBV4-2 CASSQDPTGGYTGELFF
TRBJ2-3 TRBV20-1 CSDGTGYPDTQYF
TRBJ2-3 TRBV28 CASSFISVGGTDTQYF
TRBJ2-3 TRBV9 CASSVAQTGYGNTQYF
TRBJ2-1 TRBV5-1 CASSLSPPGTRGINEQFF
TRBJ2-5 TRBV5-1 CASSPPGSLETQYF
TRBJ1-6 TRBV28 CASSPGGNSPLHF
TRBJ2-3 TRBV29-1 CSAGTSGRFSDTQYF
TRBJ2-3 TRBV10-3 CAISDRLTSGVSTDTQYF
TRBJ2-1 TRBV5-1 CASSLEEDPPRPYNEQFF
TRBJ1-1 TRBV7-6 CASSLALGGGTEAFF